The clone carrying this TCR beta chain has just a few counts. What it binds is unknown. The sample is drawn from a study of CD8 T cells in ankylosing spondylitis. Study conclusions and caveats: One TCR beta motif, made up of under ten highly homologous variants, appeared characteristic of ankylosing spondylitis blood. Disease-linked clones displayed a CD8+ phenotype and appeared relatively rarely in peripheral blood. As reported, disease-linked clones showed significant enrichment in matched ankylosing spondylitis synovial fluid.

For TCR beta, libraries came from quantitative 5'-RACE with molecular barcodes. TCRdb re-analysed the 5' RACE reads in MiXCR, keeping a single row per CDR3 protein. Of around 340,000 distinct CDR3 sequences in the sample, 20% to 25% were seen once. V dropped 3 bases and J dropped 1; count of bases not matched to a gene: 3. This CDR3 is 14 amino acids long. In germline, CDR1 is WSHSY, CDR2 SAAADI. The sequence came from a male donor with ankylosing spondylitis or in good health (not recorded which). Sequencing was done on a sample of blood, either unsorted or a sorted T cell fraction (not recorded which). The chain employs TRBV10-2 and TRBJ2-7; TRBD1 matches 7 bases. The CDR3 spells CASSDFRGSYEQYF. The CDR3 DNA follows: TGCGCCAGCAGTGATTTCAGGGGGTCCTACGAGCAGTACTTC.